These T cell receptor beta chains were read from a single sample in a study of PD-L1 blockade in urothelial cancer. The repertoire was sequenced with immunoSEQ multiplex PCR; TCRdb's copy has only in-frame clones and lacks some. The sample records tens of thousands of clones, about 80% being singletons. The input for sequencing was PBMCs, taken around atezolizumab (anti-PD-L1) treatment. These receptors originate from a man in his 70s with urothelial cancer. Both conserved end residues are trimmed from each CDR3. Each record gives: D gene, V gene, J gene, CDR3 protein. A D gene is named only where the DNA matches it firmly.

TRBD2	TRBV4-2	TRBJ2-5	ASSYRLAGGQETQY
TRBD2	TRBV18	TRBJ2-1	ASSPTGLSYNEQF
NA	TRBV6-1	TRBJ2-7	ASCGVSFEQY
NA	TRBV4-3	TRBJ1-5	ASSQVNGGPQH
TRBD1	TRBV19	TRBJ2-7	ASRTGDYEQY
NA	TRBV4-3	TRBJ1-6	ASSQDSTLH
NA	TRBV5-1	TRBJ2-7	ASSLGPAYEQY
NA	TRBV4-2	TRBJ2-2	ASSQRLSGAGELF
TRBD2	TRBV7-2	TRBJ2-1	ASSLGASGAYNEQF
NA	TRBV11-3	TRBJ2-2	ASSLHAGQAGELF
NA	TRBV18	TRBJ1-3	ASSQETTPGSTIY
NA	TRBV18	TRBJ1-5	ASSSGSGNQPQH
NA	TRBV5-1	TRBJ2-5	ASSRGSEETQY
NA	TRBV6-5	TRBJ1-1	ASSYRTVRTGTEAF
TRBD2	TRBV2	TRBJ2-2	ASRLAGPRGELF
NA	TRBV6-5	TRBJ1-2	ASSPRLNYGYT
TRBD2	TRBV30	TRBJ2-1	AWRGLAGRGEQF
TRBD2	TRBV25-1	TRBJ2-1	ASSGSGITYNEQF
TRBD1	TRBV5-1	TRBJ2-1	ASSRGTGGRNEQF
NA	TRBV29-1	TRBJ2-3	SVGSRTSTDTQY
TRBD2	TRBV29-1	TRBJ2-2	SANGREYTGELF
NA	TRBV11-2	TRBJ2-7	ASSLDRGSRQGTYEQY
TRBD1	TRBV14	TRBJ2-7	ASSQWRDRALEQY
NA	TRBV9	TRBJ2-1	ASSVGDEQF
TRBD2	TRBV11-2	TRBJ2-1	ASRPYSGSSYNEQF
TRBD2	TRBV7-9	TRBJ2-7	ASSLRAGEEDEQY
TRBD2	TRBV6-4	TRBJ2-1	ASSDGSGGAPGEQF
NA	TRBV6-5	TRBJ2-2	ATVGANTGELF
NA	TRBV4-2	TRBJ1-2	ASSRGGSVGYT
TRBD2	TRBV4-3	TRBJ2-1	ASSRGAGVNEQF
TRBD2	TRBV7-8	TRBJ2-7	ASSLRTSGAFRGEQY
NA	TRBV19	TRBJ1-6	ASSIDHGDGSPLH
NA	TRBV7-2	TRBJ1-1	ASSGGSNTEAF
TRBD1	TRBV7-9	TRBJ2-7	ASSSTRIKRQGKPYEQY
NA	TRBV9	TRBJ1-2	ASSAELTAESYT
NA	TRBV7-9	TRBJ1-4	ASSQTLSNEKLF
NA	TRBV11-2	TRBJ2-7	ASSLGGGRGEYEQY
TRBD1	TRBV5-1	TRBJ1-1	ASSSAGTAASAEAF
NA	TRBV5-4	TRBJ1-2	ASCRTPDSANYGYT
TRBD1	TRBV5-5	TRBJ2-7	ASSVGQVRQY
NA	TRBV18	TRBJ2-1	ASSGEVDNEQF
NA	TRBV6-5	TRBJ1-5	ASSFRLSNQPQH
NA	TRBV7-5	TRBJ2-5	VSVNGGMETQY
NA	TRBV6-6	TRBJ1-1	ASSYGTLNTEAF
TRBD1	TRBV7-2	TRBJ2-2	ASSNHRGQTGELF
NA	TRBV2	TRBJ1-5	ASSEDRVNQPQH
TRBD2	TRBV28	TRBJ2-5	ASRQLAGAETQY
TRBD1	TRBV7-8	TRBJ1-2	ASSTGQGTYGYT
TRBD2	TRBV13	TRBJ2-1	ASSRLSSGGPNEQF
TRBD1	TRBV2	TRBJ2-5	ASTLQGARQETQY
NA	TRBV19	TRBJ1-5	ASSTHTGPNQPQH
TRBD1	TRBV18	TRBJ1-5	ASSPYGQGGNQPQH
TRBD1	TRBV7-2	TRBJ1-4	ASSPTGTVQNEKLF
TRBD2	TRBV5-1	TRBJ2-1	ASSWPRGGGNEQF
TRBD1	TRBV29-1	TRBJ2-7	GVEHPDRAYEQY
NA	TRBV6-1	TRBJ2-7	ASSEDRVVHEQY